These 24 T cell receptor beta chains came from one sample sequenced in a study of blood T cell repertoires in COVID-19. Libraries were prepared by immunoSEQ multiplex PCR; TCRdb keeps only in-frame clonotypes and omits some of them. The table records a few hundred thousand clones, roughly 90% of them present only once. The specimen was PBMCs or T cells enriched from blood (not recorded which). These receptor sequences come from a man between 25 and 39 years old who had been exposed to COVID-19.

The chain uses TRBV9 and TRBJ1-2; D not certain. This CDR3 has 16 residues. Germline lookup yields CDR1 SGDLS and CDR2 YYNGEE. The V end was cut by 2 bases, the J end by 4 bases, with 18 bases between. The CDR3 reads CASSVDEEGSLYGYTF. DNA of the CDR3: TGTGCCAGCAGCGTGGATGAGGAGGGCAGTCTCTATGGCTACACCTTC.

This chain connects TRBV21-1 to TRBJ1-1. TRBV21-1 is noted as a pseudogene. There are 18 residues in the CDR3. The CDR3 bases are TGTGCCAGCAGCAAAGAGGGGGGGACGGACCTAATGAACACTGAAGCTTTCTTT. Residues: CASSKEGGTDLMNTEAFF.

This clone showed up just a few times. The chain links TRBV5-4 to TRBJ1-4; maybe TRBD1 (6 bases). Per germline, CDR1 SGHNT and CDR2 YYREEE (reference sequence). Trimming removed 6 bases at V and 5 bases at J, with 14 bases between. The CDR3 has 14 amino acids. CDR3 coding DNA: TGTGCCAGCAAATTGTGGGACAAAAATGAAAAACTGTTTTTT. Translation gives CASKLWDKNEKLFF. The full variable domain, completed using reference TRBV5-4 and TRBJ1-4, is ETGVTQSPTHLIKTRGQQVTLRCSSQSGHNTVSWYQQALGQGPQFIFQYYREEENGRGNFPPRFSGLQFPNYSSELNVNALELDDSALYLCASKLWDKNEKLFFGSGTQLSVL.

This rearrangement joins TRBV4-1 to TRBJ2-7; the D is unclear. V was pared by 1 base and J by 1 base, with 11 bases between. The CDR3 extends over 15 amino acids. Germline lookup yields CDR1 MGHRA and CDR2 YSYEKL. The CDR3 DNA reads TGCGCCAGCAGCCAAGGATGGCAGACTTCCTACGAGCAGTACTTC. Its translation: CASSQGWQTSYEQYF.

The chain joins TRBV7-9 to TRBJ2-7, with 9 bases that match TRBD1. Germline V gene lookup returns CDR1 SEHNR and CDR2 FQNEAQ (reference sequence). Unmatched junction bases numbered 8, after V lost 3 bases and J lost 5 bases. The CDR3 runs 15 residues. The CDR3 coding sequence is TGTGCCAGCAGCTTCGAGGGGGACAGGGATGACGAGCAGTACTTC. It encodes CASSFEGDRDDEQYF.

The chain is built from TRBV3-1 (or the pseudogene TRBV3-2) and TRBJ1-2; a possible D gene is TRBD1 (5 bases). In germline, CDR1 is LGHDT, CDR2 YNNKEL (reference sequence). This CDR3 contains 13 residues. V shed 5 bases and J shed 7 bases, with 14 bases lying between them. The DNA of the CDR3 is TGTGCCAGCAGCAAGCGAATAGACAGTGGCTACACCTTC. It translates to CASSKRIDSGYTF.

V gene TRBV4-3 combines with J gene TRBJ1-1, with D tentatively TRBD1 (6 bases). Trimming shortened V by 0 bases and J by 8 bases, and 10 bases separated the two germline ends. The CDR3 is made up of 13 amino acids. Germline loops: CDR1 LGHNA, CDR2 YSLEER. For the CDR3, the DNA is TGCGCCAGCAGCCAAGACAGGGGCTCCGAAGCTTTCTTT. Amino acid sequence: CASSQDRGSEAFF.

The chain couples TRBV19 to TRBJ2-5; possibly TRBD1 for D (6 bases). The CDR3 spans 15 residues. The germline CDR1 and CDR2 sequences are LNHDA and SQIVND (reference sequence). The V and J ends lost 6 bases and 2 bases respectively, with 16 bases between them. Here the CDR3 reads CASRMGAARQETQYF. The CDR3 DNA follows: TGTGCCAGTAGGATGGGGGCGGCACGGCAAGAGACCCAGTACTTC.

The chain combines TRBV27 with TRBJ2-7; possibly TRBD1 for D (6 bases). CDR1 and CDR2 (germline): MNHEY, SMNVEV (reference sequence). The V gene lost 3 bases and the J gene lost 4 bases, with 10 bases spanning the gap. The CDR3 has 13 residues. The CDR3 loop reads CASSFQGTYEQYF. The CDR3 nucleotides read TGTGCCAGCAGTTTCCAGGGGACATACGAGCAGTACTTC.

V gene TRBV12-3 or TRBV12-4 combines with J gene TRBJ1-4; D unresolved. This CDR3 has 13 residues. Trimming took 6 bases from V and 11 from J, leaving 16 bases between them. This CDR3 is CASSPPEVVKLFF. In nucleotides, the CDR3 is TGTGCCAGCAGCCCCCCGGAGGTCGTCAAACTGTTTTTT.

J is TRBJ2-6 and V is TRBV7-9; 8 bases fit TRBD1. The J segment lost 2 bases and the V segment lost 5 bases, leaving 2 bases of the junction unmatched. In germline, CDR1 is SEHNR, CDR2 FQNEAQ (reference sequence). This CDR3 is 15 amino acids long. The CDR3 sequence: CASSVQGAGANVLTF. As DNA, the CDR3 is TGTGCCAGCAGCGTACAGGGGGCTGGGGCCAACGTCCTGACTTTC.

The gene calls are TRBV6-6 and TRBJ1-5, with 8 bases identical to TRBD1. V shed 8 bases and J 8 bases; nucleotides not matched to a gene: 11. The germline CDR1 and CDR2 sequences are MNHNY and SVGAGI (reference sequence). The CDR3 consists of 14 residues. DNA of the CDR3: TGTGCCAGCTCGGGTCAGGGGGCCTTGGAGCCCCAGCATTTT. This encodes CASSGQGALEPQHF.

The CDR3 DNA reads as TGTGCCAGCGGGACGGGGACTGTGAAGGGCAATCAGCCCCAGCATTTT. This sequence encodes CASGTGTVKGNQPQHF. The chain joins TRBV4-2 to TRBJ1-5, with a possible D match to TRBD1 (5 bases). Germline assignment: CDR1 LGHNA and CDR2 YNFKEQ. V lost 8 bases and J lost 2, with 19 bases in between. The CDR3 is made up of 16 amino acids.

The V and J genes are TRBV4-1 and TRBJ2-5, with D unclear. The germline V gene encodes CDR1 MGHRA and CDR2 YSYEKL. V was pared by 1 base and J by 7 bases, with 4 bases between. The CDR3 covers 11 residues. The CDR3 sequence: CASSQAGTQYF. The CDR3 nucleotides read TGCGCCAGCAGCCAAGCCGGGACCCAGTACTTC.

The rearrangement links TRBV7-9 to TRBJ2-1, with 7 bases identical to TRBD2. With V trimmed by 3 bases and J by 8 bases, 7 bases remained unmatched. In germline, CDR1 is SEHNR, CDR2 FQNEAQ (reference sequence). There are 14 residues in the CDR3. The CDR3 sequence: CASSLAGDVYEQFF. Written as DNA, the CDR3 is TGTGCCAGCAGCTTGGCGGGGGACGTGTATGAGCAGTTCTTC.

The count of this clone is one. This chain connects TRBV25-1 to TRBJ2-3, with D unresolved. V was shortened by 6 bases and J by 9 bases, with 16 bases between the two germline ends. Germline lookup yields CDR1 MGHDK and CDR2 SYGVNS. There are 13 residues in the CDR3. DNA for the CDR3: TGTGCCAGCAGGGGTGGTAGCTCGCGGACGCAGTATTTT. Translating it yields CASRGGSSRTQYF. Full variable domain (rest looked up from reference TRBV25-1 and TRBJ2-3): EADIYQTPRYLVIGTGKKITLECSQTMGHDKMYWYQQDPGMELHLIHYSYGVNSTEKGDLSSESTVSRIRTEHFPLTLESARPSHTSQYLCASRGGSSRTQYFGPGTRLTVL.

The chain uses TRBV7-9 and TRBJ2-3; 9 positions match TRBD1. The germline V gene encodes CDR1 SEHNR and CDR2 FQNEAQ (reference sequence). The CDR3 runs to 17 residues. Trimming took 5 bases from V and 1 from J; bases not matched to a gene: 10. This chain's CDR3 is CASSPVNRGLRTDTQYF. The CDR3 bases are TGTGCCAGCAGCCCTGTAAACAGGGGGCTCCGCACAGATACGCAGTATTTT.

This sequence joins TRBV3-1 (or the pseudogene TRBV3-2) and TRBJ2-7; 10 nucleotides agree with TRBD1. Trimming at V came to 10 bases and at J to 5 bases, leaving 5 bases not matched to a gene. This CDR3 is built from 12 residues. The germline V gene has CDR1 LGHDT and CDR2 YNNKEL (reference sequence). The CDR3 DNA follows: TGTGCCACCGGGACAGGGGTCCACGAGCAGTACTTC. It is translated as CATGTGVHEQYF.

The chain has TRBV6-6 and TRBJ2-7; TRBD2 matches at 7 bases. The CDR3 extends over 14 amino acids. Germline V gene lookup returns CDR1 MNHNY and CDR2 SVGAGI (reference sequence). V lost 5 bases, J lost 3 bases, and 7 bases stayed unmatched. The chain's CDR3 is CASSIRGEFYEQYF. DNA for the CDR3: TGTGCCAGCAGTATCCGGGGGGAATTCTACGAGCAGTACTTC.

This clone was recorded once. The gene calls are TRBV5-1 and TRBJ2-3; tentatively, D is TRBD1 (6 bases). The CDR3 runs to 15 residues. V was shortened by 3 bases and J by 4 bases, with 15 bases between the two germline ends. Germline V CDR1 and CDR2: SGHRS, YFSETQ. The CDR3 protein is CASSSTGGRADTQYF. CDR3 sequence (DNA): TGCGCCAGCAGCTCGACTGGGGGCAGAGCAGATACGCAGTATTTT.

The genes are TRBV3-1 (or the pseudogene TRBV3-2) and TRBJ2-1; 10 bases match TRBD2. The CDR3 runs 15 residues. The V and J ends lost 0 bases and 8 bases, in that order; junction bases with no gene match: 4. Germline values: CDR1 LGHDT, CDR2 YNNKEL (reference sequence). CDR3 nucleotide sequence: TGTGCCAGCAGCCAAGAAGCGGGGGGGCCGGATGAGCAGTTCTTC. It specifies CASSQEAGGPDEQFF.

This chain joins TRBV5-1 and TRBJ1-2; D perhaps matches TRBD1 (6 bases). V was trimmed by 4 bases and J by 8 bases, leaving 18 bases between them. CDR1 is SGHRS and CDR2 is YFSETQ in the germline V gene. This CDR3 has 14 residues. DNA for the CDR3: TGCGCCAGCAGCCCTTACAGGGACCTGTGGGGCTACACCTTC. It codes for CASSPYRDLWGYTF.

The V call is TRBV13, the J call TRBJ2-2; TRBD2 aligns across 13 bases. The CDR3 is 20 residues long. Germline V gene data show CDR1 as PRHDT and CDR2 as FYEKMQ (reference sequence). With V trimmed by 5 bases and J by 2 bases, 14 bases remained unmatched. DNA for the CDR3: TGTGCCAGCAGCGGGCTAACTAGCGGGGGGGAATCTATAAACACCGGGGAGCTGTTTTTT. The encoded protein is CASSGLTSGGESINTGELFF.

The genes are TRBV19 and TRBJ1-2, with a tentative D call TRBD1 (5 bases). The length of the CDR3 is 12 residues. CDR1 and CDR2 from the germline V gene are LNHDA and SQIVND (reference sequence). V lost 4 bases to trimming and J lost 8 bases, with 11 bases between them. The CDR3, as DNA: TGTGCCAGTAGTAAACCAAAGGGGGGCTACACCTTC. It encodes CASSKPKGGYTF.